A selection of T cell receptor beta chains follows, all from one sample in a study of patients and donors after allogeneic stem cell transplantation. From the RT-PCR reads, TCRdb called clonotypes with MiXCR, one entry per CDR3 protein. The sample includes roughly 880,000 distinct CDR3 sequences, 15% to 20% of them seen just once. Sequencing input: blood, either unsorted or a sorted T cell fraction (not recorded which). The receptors come from a human donor who was either an allogeneic HSCT recipient or a stem cell or donor lymphocyte infusion donor (not recorded which). It is not recorded whose cells these are; they may come from a transplant donor. Both conserved end residues are part of each CDR3. D genes are given only for firm matches. Expanded clones are given a class, and other clones once, few, many or no size at all.

j_call	d_call	v_call	clone_size	cdr3_nt	cdr3_aa
TRBJ2-7	TRBD1	TRBV3-1	few	TGTGCCAGCAGCCAAACCGGGACAGACTACGAGCAGTACTTC	CASSQTGTDYEQYF
TRBJ2-3	.	TRBV7-9	.	TGTGCCAGCACCCCTCCCGGGAGTAGCACAGATACGCAGTATTTT	CASTPPGSSTDTQYF
TRBJ2-3	.	TRBV29-1	few	TGCAGCGTTGGTGCGTGGGTCCGCACAGATACGCAGTATTTT	CSVGAWVRTDTQYF
TRBJ2-3	.	TRBV7-9	.	TGTGCCAGCAGCCCCGTCCGGACAGATACGCAGTATTTT	CASSPVRTDTQYF
TRBJ2-1	TRBD2	TRBV5-1	few	TGCGCCAGCAGCCCCTCCGGGGGGAGTCTCTCCTACAATGAGCAGTTCTTC	CASSPSGGSLSYNEQFF
TRBJ2-3	TRBD1	TRBV11-2	few	TGTGCCAGCAGCCTTCTTACAGGGGGCTTTGATACGCAGTATTTT	CASSLLTGGFDTQYF
TRBJ2-5	TRBD2	TRBV4-2	few	TGTGCCAGCAGCCAAGAAACTAGCGGGGACCAAGAGACCCAGTACTTC	CASSQETSGDQETQYF
TRBJ2-5	.	TRBV4-1	.	TGCGCCAGCAGCCAAGATCCTTCTGGGGCGCTTGAAGAGACCCAGTACTTC	CASSQDPSGALEETQYF
TRBJ1-2	.	TRBV7-8	.	TGTGCCAGCAGCTTAGCCGACAGGAACTATGGCTACACCTTC	CASSLADRNYGYTF
TRBJ2-3	.	TRBV18	few	TGTGCCAGCTCACGAGAACTAGGGACAGATACGCAGTATTTT	CASSRELGTDTQYF
TRBJ1-3	.	TRBV6-5	few	TGTGCCAGCAGTTCCCGGACCTCTGGAAACACCATATATTTT	CASSSRTSGNTIYF
TRBJ2-3	TRBD2	TRBV5-1	.	TGCGCCAGCAGCTCCTCGGGACTAGCGGGGGGTGGAGATACGCAGTATTTT	CASSSSGLAGGGDTQYF
TRBJ1-6	.	TRBV28	.	TGTGCCAGCAGTTTCGGGCAGGGCGGTCTGCGTTCACCCCTCCACTTT	CASSFGQGGLRSPLHF
TRBJ1-1	.	TRBV20-1	few	TGCAGTGCTAGATCCACGGGATGGGTCACTGAAGCTTTCTTT	CSARSTGWVTEAFF
TRBJ2-5	.	TRBV29-1	many	TGCAGCGGCGTCCGGACGAAGGGGGAGACCCAGTACTTC	CSGVRTKGETQYF
TRBJ2-3	.	TRBV2	few	TGTGCCAGCAGTGGTCTAGCCCCAGATACGCAGTATTTT	CASSGLAPDTQYF
TRBJ1-5	.	TRBV7-2	.	TGTGCCAGCCGGGTTGCAGGGTTCAATCAGCCCCAGCATTTT	CASRVAGFNQPQHF
TRBJ2-2	TRBD2	TRBV12-3/TRBV12-4	many	TGTGCCAGCAGTCCCCTCGGGGGGACCGGGGAGCTGTTTTTT	CASSPLGGTGELFF
TRBJ2-3	.	TRBV10-3	few	TGTGCCATCACCGAACAGGGCATGAGCACAGATACGCAGTATTTT	CAITEQGMSTDTQYF
TRBJ1-2	.	TRBV7-2	.	TGTGCCAGCAGGTCCCGACAGACGAATCTTCATAACTATGGCTACACCTTC	CASRSRQTNLHNYGYTF
TRBJ1-6	TRBD1	TRBV20-1	few	TGCAGTGCTAGAAGACAGGGTGTAGGGCCCTATAATTCACCCCTCCACTTT	CSARRQGVGPYNSPLHF
TRBJ1-2	TRBD1	TRBV4-3	.	TGCGCCAGCAGCCAAGATAGCAGGGGGCGAGGCTACACCTTC	CASSQDSRGRGYTF
TRBJ2-5	.	TRBV4-2	.	TGTGCCAGCAGCCAAGAGTACCAAGAGACCCAGTACTTC	CASSQEYQETQYF
TRBJ2-7	TRBD1	TRBV12-3/TRBV12-4	many	TGTGCCAGCAGTACTGGGACAGGGACCTACGAGCAGTACTTC	CASSTGTGTYEQYF
TRBJ2-7	TRBD2	TRBV3-1	.	TGTGCCAGCAGCCAAGGAAGCGGGGTAACCTACGAGCAGTACTTC	CASSQGSGVTYEQYF
TRBJ1-1	TRBD1	TRBV5-1	few	TGCGCCAGCAGCCTCGGGACAGGGATGGGAACTGAAGCTTTCTTT	CASSLGTGMGTEAFF
TRBJ1-2	.	TRBV6-1	few	TGTGCCAGCAGGGCCCAGGGACTCATCTATGGCTACACCTTC	CASRAQGLIYGYTF
TRBJ2-7	TRBD1	TRBV6-2/TRBV6-3	.	TGTGCCAGCAGTTACCAGGACAGGGGAGGGGACGAGCAGTACTTC	CASSYQDRGGDEQYF
TRBJ2-3	.	TRBV6-5	.	TGTGCCAGCAGTTACTCAGATTCTAGCACAGATACGCAGTATTTT	CASSYSDSSTDTQYF
TRBJ2-4	TRBD2	TRBV29-1	.	TGCAGCGTTGACTCCGGGGGGGGAGCCAAAAACATTCAGTACTTC	CSVDSGGGAKNIQYF
TRBJ1-2	.	TRBV6-2/TRBV6-3	few	TGTGCCAGCAGCCGAAAACCAGACTATGGCTACACCTTC	CASSRKPDYGYTF
TRBJ2-7	TRBD1	TRBV5-1	.	TGCGCCAGCAGCTTCGGCGGACAGGAGTCCTACGAGCAGTACTTC	CASSFGGQESYEQYF
TRBJ2-3	.	TRBV7-6	.	TGTGCCAGCAGCCCCCTTTCCGCGACCTTCACAGATACGCAGTATTTT	CASSPLSATFTDTQYF
TRBJ2-3	.	TRBV25-1	few	TGTGCCAGCAGTGAGCATTTCGGGAAGGGAGATACGCAGTATTTT	CASSEHFGKGDTQYF
TRBJ2-7	.	TRBV7-3	few	TGTGCCAGCAGCTTAAAAGGGGCGGGAGAGCAGTACTTC	CASSLKGAGEQYF
TRBJ1-5	.	TRBV10-3	many	TGTGCCATCAGGAACAGTCTCAATCAGCCCCAGCATTTT	CAIRNSLNQPQHF
TRBJ2-5	.	TRBV5-1	few	TGCGCCAGCAGCTCGAGGCTGTACCAAGAGACCCAGTACTTC	CASSSRLYQETQYF
TRBJ1-5	TRBD1	TRBV6-5	.	TGTGCCAGCAGTTCACAACAGGGGGTCTCGCAGCCCCAGCATTTT	CASSSQQGVSQPQHF
TRBJ1-3	.	TRBV7-9	few	TGTGCCAGCAGCTTAGCGAACAGGGCTGGAAACACCATATATTTT	CASSLANRAGNTIYF
TRBJ2-1	.	TRBV12-3/TRBV12-4	few	TGTGCTATCACCGGGTCCAACAATGAGCAGTTCTTC	CAITGSNNEQFF
TRBJ1-2	.	TRBV30	.	TGTGCCTGGAGTGTACGATCAGCCTATGGCTACACCTTC	CAWSVRSAYGYTF
TRBJ1-1	TRBD1	TRBV29-1	few	TGCAGCGTTGTGGTTCAGGGGGCCACCTCTACTGAAGCTTTCTTT	CSVVVQGATSTEAFF
TRBJ1-2	.	TRBV4-1	few	TGCGCCAGCAGCCAAGCTGGGGATAGCTATGGCTACACCTTC	CASSQAGDSYGYTF
TRBJ2-1	TRBD2	TRBV5-5	few	TGTGCCAGCAGCTTTGCTGCGGGGGAATCCTACAATGAGCAGTTCTTC	CASSFAAGESYNEQFF
TRBJ1-6	.	TRBV28	many	TGTGCCAGCAGTTTATTGACCCCTCCCCTCCACTTT	CASSLLTPPLHF
TRBJ2-7	.	TRBV11-2	.	TGTGCCAGCAGCTTAGTCTCAGTCCCGACGAGCACTTACTTC	CASSLVSVPTSTYF
TRBJ2-7	.	TRBV28	.	TGTGCCAGCAGTTCGTCCATCGAGCAGTACTTC	CASSSSIEQYF
TRBJ1-1	TRBD1	TRBV23-1	.	TGCGCCAGCCGTCCCCTGGGACAGGCATTGAACACTGAAGCTTTCTTT	CASRPLGQALNTEAFF